The 2 T cell receptor beta chains below all came from one sample that was sequenced in a study of blood T cell repertoires in COVID-19. Assay used: immunoSEQ multiplex PCR; TCRdb lists only in-frame clones, some missing. The sample contains under 250,000 clones, over 75% of which appear only once. What was sequenced was peripheral blood. The receptor source for this set is a man between 50 and 59 years old with COVID-19, enrolled during active disease.

The chain uses TRBV10-1 and TRBJ2-7, with D unclear. Germline values: CDR1 WNHNN, CDR2 SYGVQD (reference sequence). The length of the CDR3 is 11 residues. V dropped 2 bases and J dropped 6 bases, with 5 bases sitting between them. CDR3: CASSEGREQYF. CDR3 coding DNA: TGCGCCAGCAGTGAGGGGCGCGAGCAGTACTTC.

The chain combines TRBV18 with TRBJ2-7, with D perhaps TRBD2 (5 bases). V was clipped by 5 bases and J by 5 bases, with 22 bases between them. Germline V CDR1 and CDR2: KGHSH, LQKENI. The CDR3 is made up of 16 amino acids. In DNA, the CDR3 is TGTGCCAGCTCAACCCTTTTGGGAGAGGCCCCCGACGAGCAGTACTTC. It is translated as CASSTLLGEAPDEQYF.